The entry that follows covers one TCR beta chain sequence. Its antigen is unknown. Each donor was healthy, and each was a bone marrow donor. Primers: 60 Vbeta forward and 13 Jbeta reverse. Clones were sequenced by immunoSEQ multiplex PCR, and TCRdb holds only the in-frame ones, with some missing. The sample consists of some 240,000 clones, about 90% of them appearing once. The data were obtained in a study of cytomegalovirus exposure and HLA in healthy donors. Study conclusions and caveats: A further, later analysis showed that HLA-associated TCR beta chains (compared with equally common others) were more clonally expanded. Whilst most TCR sequences proved rare, a subset of public TCRs occurred across many donors.

Sequenced input: PBMCs. The clonotype comes from a girl aged 2-15 years in good health and CMV-seronegative.

In DNA form, the CDR3 reads TGTGCCAGCAGCTTAGTGGGGGGGAGCCAGCATTTT. It yields the protein CASSLVGGSQHF. The gene calls are TRBV7-9 and TRBJ1-5; TRBD1 is a possible D gene (5 bases). With 1 base removed from V and 12 bases from J, the gap between germline ends came to 10 bases. The CDR3 has 12 amino acids. Germline V gives CDR1 SEHNR, CDR2 FQNEAQ (reference sequence). The full variable domain, its missing parts supplied by reference TRBV7-9 and TRBJ1-5, is DTGVSQNPRHKITKRGQNVTFRCDPISEHNRLYWYRQTLGQGPEFLTYFQNEAQLEKSRLLSDRFSAERPKGSFSTLEIQRTEQGDSAMYLCASSLVGGSQHFGDGTRLSIL.